A single sample gave rise to the 29 T cell receptor beta chains below, sequenced in a study of blood T cell repertoires in COVID-19. TCRdb's copy holds only in-frame clones and misses some; the assay was immunoSEQ multiplex PCR. The sample holds about 230,000 clones, over 75% seen once. Sequenced material: PBMCs or T cells enriched from blood (not recorded which). The receptors were sampled from a woman aged 25-40 years who had been exposed to COVID-19.

The genes are TRBV16 and TRBJ2-3; 11 positions agree with TRBD1. Germline V gene sequence: CDR1 KGHSY, CDR2 FQNENV. J gave up 4 bases and V 3 bases, and 3 bases lay outside the gene matches. The CDR3 spans 15 residues. This CDR3 reads CASSHGQGASDTQYF. The CDR3 DNA reads TGTGCCAGCAGCCATGGACAGGGGGCTTCAGATACGCAGTATTTT.

The rearrangement uses TRBV3-1 (or the pseudogene TRBV3-2) and TRBJ2-1; D perhaps matches TRBD1 (5 bases). Between the trimmed V and J ends, which lost 4 bases and 2 bases, there was a span of 12 bases. The CDR3 length is 15 residues. CDR1 LGHDT and CDR2 YNNKEL come from the germline V gene (reference sequence). DNA for the CDR3: TGTGCCAGCAGCCTAAGACAGTGGGCCTACAATGAGCAGTTCTTC. It encodes CASSLRQWAYNEQFF.

This chain joins TRBV4-2 and TRBJ2-5, with TRBD1 matching 9 bases. Germline loops: CDR1 LGHNA, CDR2 YNFKEQ. The length of the CDR3 is 17 residues. The junction had 12 bases not matched to a gene; V was cut back by 2 bases and J by 5 bases. The CDR3 protein is CASSQLPGQGVRETQYF. In nucleotides, the CDR3 is TGTGCCAGCAGCCAATTACCGGGACAGGGAGTGCGGGAGACCCAGTACTTC.

CDR3 sequence (DNA): TGTGCCAGCAGCACCGTCTTTCGGGAGCGCTACAATGAGCAGTTCTTC. Its translation: CASSTVFRERYNEQFF. This chain connects TRBV7-3 to TRBJ2-1, with D maybe TRBD2 (6 bases). The CDR3 consists of 16 residues. The V and J ends lost 5 bases and 3 bases respectively, with 17 bases between them. Germline lookup yields CDR1 SGHTA and CDR2 FQGTGA.

This chain joins TRBV5-1 and TRBJ1-4, with a tentative D call TRBD1 (6 bases). V was pared by 5 bases and J by 8 bases, with 13 bases between. In germline, CDR1 is SGHRS, CDR2 YFSETQ. The CDR3 is 13 residues long. The CDR3 protein is CASSFRGFEKLFF. Written as DNA, the CDR3 is TGCGCCAGCAGTTTCAGGGGTTTCGAAAAACTGTTTTTT.

The chain has TRBV28 and TRBJ1-2; D not resolved. CDR3 length equals 11 residues. With 7 bases removed from V and 1 base from J, the gap between germline ends came to 4 bases. Germline V CDR1 and CDR2: MDHEN, SYDVKM. CDR3 DNA sequence: TGTGCCAGCAACAGTAACTATGGCTACACCTTC. This codes for CASNSNYGYTF.

V and J are TRBV9 and TRBJ2-2; D call uncertain. The CDR3 runs 15 residues. Trimming took off 0 bases at V and 1 base at J, with 7 bases between the two ends. CDR1 and CDR2 from the germline V gene are SGDLS and YYNGEE. CDR3 DNA: TGTGCCAGCAGCGTAGGCGCCCTGAACACCGGGGAGCTGTTTTTT. Translating gives CASSVGALNTGELFF. Filled out from reference TRBV9 and TRBJ2-2, the complete variable domain reads DSGVTQTPKHLITATGQRVTLRCSPRSGDLSVYWYQQSLDQGLQFLIQYYNGEERAKGNILERFSAQQFPDLHSELNLSSLELGDSALYFCASSVGALNTGELFFGEGSRLTVL.

The chain joins TRBV19 to TRBJ1-6; 10 bases map to TRBD1. The CDR3 has 16 residues. The germline CDR1 and CDR2 sequences are LNHDA and SQIVND (reference sequence). V trimming: 6 bases; J trimming: 1 base; junction bases outside the gene matches: 3. The CDR3 is CASRGQGVSYNSPLHF. The DNA of the CDR3 is TGTGCCAGTAGAGGACAGGGGGTTTCCTATAATTCACCCCTCCACTTT.

V gene TRBV5-4 combines with J gene TRBJ1-6, with 12 bases lining up with TRBD1. With 4 bases clipped from V and 6 bases from J, the junction kept 2 bases outside the gene matches. The CDR3 runs to 15 residues. Germline V lookup: CDR1 SGHNT, CDR2 YYREEE (reference sequence). Here the CDR3 DNA reads TGTGCCAGCAGCGGGACAGGGGGCTTTAATTCACCCCTCCACTTT. Its protein is CASSGTGGFNSPLHF.

This rearrangement joins TRBV30 to TRBJ1-2, with D maybe TRBD1 (6 bases). The CDR3 is 15 amino acids. V lost 4 bases, J lost 2 bases, and 17 bases lay in between. Germline V gives CDR1 GTSNPN, CDR2 SVGIG (reference sequence). The CDR3 DNA reads as TGTGCCTGGAAGGGGGACCACCAGGGGAACTATGGCTACACCTTC. Translating gives CAWKGDHQGNYGYTF.

V and J are TRBV3-1 (or the pseudogene TRBV3-2) and TRBJ2-7, with a weak D call TRBD2 (6 bases). The CDR3 has 13 amino acids. Germline values: CDR1 LGHDT, CDR2 YNNKEL (reference sequence). Trimming removed 1 base from V and 4 bases from J, with 8 bases in between. This CDR3 reads CASSQAGVYEQYF. The CDR3 DNA is TGTGCCAGCAGCCAAGCGGGAGTTTACGAGCAGTACTTC.

The chain employs TRBV5-5 and TRBJ2-5, with 11 bases fitting TRBD2. Trimming took 0 bases from V and 6 from J; bases not matched to a gene: 7. Germline CDR1 and CDR2: SGHKS and YYEKEE (reference sequence). CDR3 length equals 16 residues. The CDR3 is CASSLVTSGSIKTQYF. For the CDR3, the DNA is TGTGCCAGCAGCTTGGTTACTAGCGGGAGTATCAAGACCCAGTACTTC.

The J gene is TRBJ1-5, the V gene TRBV19; D gene unclear. From germline, CDR1 is LNHDA and CDR2 SQIVND (reference sequence). There are 17 residues in the CDR3. Trimming took 2 bases from V and 4 from J, leaving 18 bases between them. In nucleotides, the CDR3 is TGTGCCAGTAGTATATATGGTTCGGGGAACCGAAATCAGCCCCAGCATTTT. Translated: CASSIYGSGNRNQPQHF.

This clone appeared a few times. The same CDR3 is also encoded by other DNA sequences in this sample. The CDR3 nucleotides read TGTGCCAGCAGCGCCACAGGCTACGAGCAGTACTTC. The encoded protein is CASSATGYEQYF. V and J are TRBV9 and TRBJ2-7, with TRBD1 as a possible D gene (5 bases). The CDR3 is 12 residues long. V was trimmed by 3 bases and J by 3 bases, leaving 7 bases between them. The V gene's germline CDR1 is SGDLS and CDR2 YYNGEE.

The DNA of the CDR3 is TGTGCCAGCAGCACCGGACTAGCGGGAGGCCCTTCCTACGAGCAGTACTTC. As protein: CASSTGLAGGPSYEQYF. V gene TRBV3-1 (or the pseudogene TRBV3-2) combines with J gene TRBJ2-7; 14 bases line up with TRBD2. The germline CDR1 and CDR2 sequences are LGHDT and YNNKEL (reference sequence). V shed 5 bases and J 1 base; nucleotides not matched to a gene: 7. The CDR3 runs to 17 residues.

The chain carries TRBV5-1 and TRBJ1-1; D possibly corresponds to TRBD1 (5 bases). Trimming stripped 4 bases from V and 4 bases from J, with 8 bases between. The CDR3 is 12 amino acids. Per germline, CDR1 SGHRS and CDR2 YFSETQ. DNA for the CDR3: TGCGCCAGCAGCCCTCAGGGCACTGAAGCTTTCTTT. Translation: CASSPQGTEAFF.

The chain combines TRBV27 with TRBJ1-1; tentative D call: TRBD1 (6 bases). Germline CDR1 reads MNHEY; CDR2 reads SMNVEV (reference sequence). The CDR3 length is 14 residues. V was clipped by 0 bases and J by 6 bases, with 11 bases between them. The CDR3 DNA follows: TGTGCCAGCAGTTTATCGAGGGGGAAGGCTGAAGCTTTCTTT. Translated, it gives CASSLSRGKAEAFF.

This rearrangement joins TRBV28 to TRBJ2-5; 12 bases agree with TRBD2. CDR1 is MDHEN and CDR2 is SYDVKM in the germline V gene. CDR3 size: 16 residues. Trimming removed 4 bases from V and 5 bases from J; junction bases left unmatched: 8. As DNA, the CDR3 is TGTGCCAGCAGTTCCAGACTAGCGGGAGATCAGGAGACCCAGTACTTC. It is translated as CASSSRLAGDQETQYF.

Only a few counts were recorded for this clone. The chain employs TRBV10-3 and TRBJ1-2; D unresolved. CDR1 and CDR2 from the germline V gene are ENHRY and SYGVKD. The CDR3 consists of 12 residues. V was pared by 6 bases and J by 7 bases, with 12 bases between. The CDR3 DNA follows: TGTGCCATCAGAGACTCCGGCGGTGGCTACACCTTC. It yields the protein CAIRDSGGGYTF.

The genes are TRBV5-8 and TRBJ1-3; D gene unclear. The length of the CDR3 is 15 residues. Trimming removed 1 base at V and 0 bases at J, with 8 bases between. The V gene's germline CDR1 is SGHTS and CDR2 YDEGEE. The CDR3 DNA follows: TGTGCCAGCAGCTTGATGAGGAGCTCTGGAAACACCATATATTTT. Translating it yields CASSLMRSSGNTIYF.

The rearrangement links TRBV14 to TRBJ1-1; no reliable D call. Germline V gives CDR1 SGHDN, CDR2 FVKESK. V lost 1 base to trimming and J lost 1 base, with 7 bases between them. This CDR3 spans 14 amino acids. The CDR3 region is CASSQGVRNTEAFF. DNA of the CDR3: TGTGCCAGCAGCCAAGGCGTAAGGAACACTGAAGCTTTCTTT.

This chain joins TRBV7-6 and TRBJ1-2, with 9 positions matching TRBD1. The germline CDR1 and CDR2 sequences are SGHVS and FNYEAQ. CDR3 length: 17 residues. V shed 0 bases and J 8 bases; nucleotides not matched to a gene: 13. DNA for the CDR3: TGTGCCAGCAGCTTAGCCCCTTCTGATGGGACAGGGTACGGCTACACCTTC. It yields the protein CASSLAPSDGTGYGYTF.

This clone was observed a single time. V usage is TRBV11-2 and J usage is TRBJ1-2; 7 positions agree with TRBD1. Germline V gives CDR1 SGHAT, CDR2 FQNNGV. V was pared by 1 base and J by 0 bases, with 8 bases of the junction left unmatched. This CDR3 contains 17 residues. The CDR3 DNA sequence: TGTGCCAGCAGCTTAGCAGGGGGGACAGTCTCTAACTATGGCTACACCTTC. Translated, it gives CASSLAGGTVSNYGYTF. Using reference TRBV11-2 and TRBJ1-2 for the parts outside the CDR3, the full variable domain is EAGVAQSPRYKIIEKRQSVAFWCNPISGHATLYWYQQILGQGPKLLIQFQNNGVVDDSQLPKDRFSAERLKGVDSTLKIQPAKLEDSAVYLCASSLAGGTVSNYGYTFGSGTRLTVV.

The gene calls are TRBV5-1 and TRBJ1-1; 12 nucleotides align to TRBD1. The CDR3 is made up of 15 amino acids. The germline V gene has CDR1 SGHRS and CDR2 YFSETQ. Trimming removed 3 bases from V and 4 bases from J; junction bases left unmatched: 4. CDR3 sequence: CASSWDRGRGTEAFF. For the CDR3, the DNA is TGCGCCAGCAGCTGGGACAGGGGGCGAGGCACTGAAGCTTTCTTT.

This chain joins TRBV25-1 and TRBJ1-2; D might be TRBD1 (6 bases). This CDR3 contains 15 residues. V was shortened by 5 bases and J by 3 bases, with 16 bases between the two germline ends. The germline V gene has CDR1 MGHDK and CDR2 SYGVNS. CDR3 sequence reads: CASSRNRDGDYGYTF. CDR3 sequence (DNA): TGTGCCAGCAGTAGAAACAGGGATGGGGACTATGGCTACACCTTC.

V and J are TRBV4-2 and TRBJ2-7; TRBD2 agrees at 8 bases. There are 16 residues in the CDR3. V shed 5 bases and J 1 base; nucleotides not matched to a gene: 10. The germline V gene has CDR1 LGHNA and CDR2 YNFKEQ. The DNA for the CDR3 is TGTGCCAGCAGCTTACAAGCGGGAGAAGTGTCCTACGAGCAGTACTTC. Its protein product is CASSLQAGEVSYEQYF.

This clone appeared once. The chain recombines TRBV6-1 with TRBJ1-5, with D perhaps matching TRBD1 (6 bases). Germline V lookup: CDR1 MNHNS, CDR2 SASEGT. V shed 0 bases and J shed 1 base, with 10 bases lying between them. The CDR3 consists of 16 residues. The chain's CDR3 is CASSEAYRASNQPQHF. The CDR3 region has the DNA TGTGCCAGCAGTGAAGCGTACAGGGCCAGCAATCAGCCCCAGCATTTT.

This clone was detected only once. The chain combines TRBV30 with TRBJ1-3; tentatively, D is TRBD1 (5 bases). This CDR3 region has 17 residues. The V and J ends lost 3 bases and 0 bases respectively, with 18 bases between them. Germline-derived CDR1 and CDR2 are GTSNPN and SVGIG (reference sequence). CDR3 DNA: TGTGCCTGGAGAGAAATAGGGGCCTTAAGCTCTGGAAACACCATATATTTT. Translation: CAWREIGALSSGNTIYF.

This chain connects TRBV13 to TRBJ2-2; TRBD2 might be the D (5 bases). Germline CDR1 reads PRHDT; CDR2 reads FYEKMQ (reference sequence). This CDR3 region has 12 residues. V was cut by 5 bases and J by 8 bases, with 9 bases left in between. CDR3 nucleotide sequence: TGTGCCAGCAGCGGAACGGGGGGGGAGCTGTTTTTT. This gives the protein CASSGTGGELFF.